Listed below are T cell receptor beta chains from one sample, sequenced in a study of blood T cell repertoires in COVID-19. Some clones are missing from TCRdb's copy, which holds only in-frame ones; the method was immunoSEQ multiplex PCR. The table has a few hundred thousand clones, less than 90% seen once. The sequencing sample was made of PBMCs or T cells enriched from blood (not recorded which). These receptors came from a woman younger than 45 who had recovered from COVID-19. Both conserved end residues are part of each CDR3. Fields, in order: V gene, D gene, clone size, J gene, CDR3 DNA, CDR3 protein. The D gene is left open where the match is weak. Size values are once, few and many counts, or a class for expanded clones, and some rows have none.

TRBV7-9,TRBD1,NA,TRBJ2-5,TGTGCCAGCAGCGTGGACAGGCACCAAGAGACCCAGTACTTC,CASSVDRHQETQYF
TRBV11-2,NA,NA,TRBJ2-7,TGTGCCAGCAGCTTCGGGGGACTCTACGAGCAGTACTTC,CASSFGGLYEQYF
TRBV28,NA,NA,TRBJ1-2,TGTGCCAGCAGCCAAGAGACGGTTACAGCTCTTTATGGCTACACCTTC,CASSQETVTALYGYTF
TRBV11-2,NA,NA,TRBJ2-3,TGTGCCAGCAGCTTAGATAGGGGAATGGCAGATACGCAGTATTTT,CASSLDRGMADTQYF
TRBV10-2,TRBD2,NA,TRBJ2-1,TGCGCCAGCACTGAACAAGCGGGGGGGACCTACAATGAGCAGTTCTTC,CASTEQAGGTYNEQFF
TRBV27,TRBD1,NA,TRBJ2-3,TGTGCCAGCAGTGGCCGACAGGGCATTAGCACAGATACGCAGTATTTT,CASSGRQGISTDTQYF
TRBV18,TRBD1,NA,TRBJ2-1,TGTGCCAGCTCCCCCGACAGGGGGGAATACAATGAGCAGTTCTTC,CASSPDRGEYNEQFF
TRBV7-9,TRBD2,NA,TRBJ2-1,TGTGCCAGCAGCTTAGCCTGGGCTAGCGGGGTGGACAATGAGCAGTTCTTC,CASSLAWASGVDNEQFF
TRBV7-9,NA,NA,TRBJ1-5,TGTGCCAGCAGCTTAACAGGGAATCAGCCCCAGCATTTT,CASSLTGNQPQHF
TRBV7-2,NA,NA,TRBJ2-5,TGTGCCAGCAGCCTCTTAGCGGAGGGGAGAGAGACCCAGTACTTC,CASSLLAEGRETQYF
TRBV18,NA,NA,TRBJ1-1,TGTGCCAGCTCACCACCCCCGGGCTCAGCGGTGGAAGCTTTCTTT,CASSPPPGSAVEAFF
TRBV28,NA,few,TRBJ1-5,TGTGCCAGCAGTCCCCCCTTGGGGGGAAATCAGCCCCAGCATTTT,CASSPPLGGNQPQHF
TRBV14,NA,NA,TRBJ2-7,TGTGCCAGCAGCCAAGGACGCGGGGCCCGTTCCTACGAGCAGTACTTC,CASSQGRGARSYEQYF
TRBV19,TRBD2,NA,TRBJ2-1,TGTGCCAGTAGACTAGCGGGAGGTCTAAACAATGAGCAGTTCTTC,CASRLAGGLNNEQFF
TRBV10-2,NA,NA,TRBJ2-7,TGCGCCACGACAGACTTTAGCTCCTACGAGCAGTACTTC,CATTDFSSYEQYF
TRBV27,NA,once,TRBJ2-3,TGTGCCAGCAGTCCAATACCCACTATGGCAGATACGCAGTATTTT,CASSPIPTMADTQYF
TRBV11-2,TRBD1,NA,TRBJ2-2,TGTGCCAGCAGCTCACAGGGGCCCACCGGGGAGCTGTTTTTT,CASSSQGPTGELFF
TRBV12-3/TRBV12-4,NA,NA,TRBJ1-2,TGTGCCAGCAGCGACAGATACTATGGCTACACCTTC,CASSDRYYGYTF
TRBV3-1/TRBV3-2,NA,NA,TRBJ2-7,TGTGCCAGCAGGGGAGCAGACGAGCAGTACTTC,CASRGADEQYF
TRBV29-1,NA,NA,TRBJ2-2,TGCAGCGTAAGGACTCCCACCGGGGAGCTGTTTTTT,CSVRTPTGELFF
TRBV6-5,TRBD2,NA,TRBJ2-3,TGTGCCAGCAGGACAGCGGGAGGGACAGATACGCAGTATTTT,CASRTAGGTDTQYF
TRBV2,NA,NA,TRBJ1-5,TGTGCCAGCAGTGGAAGAGGGCTTAGTTTACAGCCCCAGCATTTT,CASSGRGLSLQPQHF
TRBV5-1,TRBD1,NA,TRBJ1-1,TGCGCCAGCAGCACCGGGACAGGGCTACTTGGGACTGAAGCTTTCTTT,CASSTGTGLLGTEAFF
TRBV15,TRBD1,NA,TRBJ1-2,TGTGCCACCAGCAAGGGACAGGCCGTTAACTATGGCTACACCTTC,CATSKGQAVNYGYTF
TRBV15,NA,NA,TRBJ1-5,TGTGCCACCAGCAGACAGATCAGGGGTAGCAATCAGCCCCAGCATTTT,CATSRQIRGSNQPQHF
TRBV28,NA,NA,TRBJ1-5,TGTGCCAGCACCCCCCAGGGTAATCAGCCCCAGCATTTT,CASTPQGNQPQHF
TRBV28,NA,NA,TRBJ2-7,TGTGCCAGCAGTTTGGTTCAGCAGGGGTTTATCCACGAGCAGTACTTC,CASSLVQQGFIHEQYF
TRBV5-1,NA,NA,TRBJ1-1,TGCGCCAGCAGCTTGGGGACAAGGGTAATGAACACTGAAGCTTTCTTT,CASSLGTRVMNTEAFF
TRBV24-1,TRBD2,NA,TRBJ2-1,TGTGCCACTAGCGAGGGCGGGAGACGGAATGAGCAGTTCTTC,CATSEGGRRNEQFF
TRBV5-1,TRBD2,NA,TRBJ2-5,TGCGCCAGCAGCTTAACTAGCGGAAGGGAAAGTACGGAGACCCAGTACTTC,CASSLTSGRESTETQYF
TRBV7-8,NA,NA,TRBJ2-1,TGTGCCAGCAGCCTGGCCAATGAGCAGTTCTTC,CASSLANEQFF
TRBV25-1,TRBD1,NA,TRBJ2-5,TGTGCCAGCAAAAATTCTCCAGACAGGGAGGAGACCCAGTACTTC,CASKNSPDREETQYF
TRBV7-2,NA,once,TRBJ1-2,TGTGCCAGCAGCTCCAGTAGGGGCGATGGCTACACCTTC,CASSSSRGDGYTF
TRBV11-2,TRBD1,once,TRBJ2-5,TGTGCCAGCAGCTTAGAGGGGGACAGGGCGATCGGGACCCAGTACTTC,CASSLEGDRAIGTQYF
TRBV28,TRBD1,NA,TRBJ2-7,TGTGCCAGCAGTACCCCCGGGACAGGGACCTACGAGCAGTACTTC,CASSTPGTGTYEQYF
TRBV3-1/TRBV3-2,TRBD2,NA,TRBJ2-5,TGTGCCAGCAGCCTTTCAGCTAGCGGCCGAGAGACCCAGTACTTC,CASSLSASGRETQYF
TRBV9,NA,NA,TRBJ2-7,TGTGCCAGCAGCTCAGGGTCTCTACTTCGGGAGCAGTACTTC,CASSSGSLLREQYF
TRBV30,NA,NA,TRBJ1-1,TGTGCCTGGAGTGTACGCGGGGGCGTTATCGCTTTCTTT,CAWSVRGGVIAFF
TRBV7-2,NA,NA,TRBJ1-3,TGTGCCAGCAGCTTAGGGGGACTCTCTGGAAACACCATATATTTT,CASSLGGLSGNTIYF
TRBV14,TRBD1,NA,TRBJ1-2,TGTGCCAGCAGCTCAAGACAGGGTAACTATGGCTACACCTTC,CASSSRQGNYGYTF
TRBV28,TRBD2,NA,TRBJ2-1,TGTGCCAGCAGTTCAGGGACTAGCGGGAGGGGCAAGTACAATGAGCAGTTCTTC,CASSSGTSGRGKYNEQFF
TRBV7-8,TRBD2,once,TRBJ2-1,TGTGCCAGCAGTCTAGCGGGGGCCCTCTACAATGAGCAGTTCTTC,CASSLAGALYNEQFF
TRBV27,TRBD1,NA,TRBJ2-7,TGTGCCAGCAGTCCGGACAGGGCCTACGAGCAGTACTTC,CASSPDRAYEQYF
TRBV11-2,NA,NA,TRBJ2-1,TGTGCCAGCAGCTCTGGCCCGCGGGACTCCTACAATGAGCAGTTCTTC,CASSSGPRDSYNEQFF
TRBV27,NA,NA,TRBJ1-1,TGTGCCAGCAGTTTATTCGCAGGAGGGACTGAAGCTTTCTTT,CASSLFAGGTEAFF
TRBV27,NA,NA,TRBJ1-4,TGTGCCAGCAGAACAGGGATGGATGAAAAACTGTTTTTT,CASRTGMDEKLFF
TRBV28,NA,NA,TRBJ1-5,TGTGCCAGCAGTTCCCCGGACAGACGCAATCAGCCCCAGCATTTT,CASSSPDRRNQPQHF
TRBV5-1,TRBD1,NA,TRBJ2-7,TGCGCCAGCAGCACGACAGGGACCTACGAGCAGTACTTC,CASSTTGTYEQYF
TRBV2,TRBD1,NA,TRBJ1-1,TGTGCCAGCAGTGAATTGACAGGGGTTTACACTGAAGCTTTCTTT,CASSELTGVYTEAFF
TRBV6-5,TRBD1,NA,TRBJ2-7,TGTGCCAGCAGTTACGTTTCTGGGACAGGGGAGGGAGAGCAGTACTTC,CASSYVSGTGEGEQYF
TRBV29-1,TRBD2,NA,TRBJ2-3,TGCAGCGTTGGGACTAGCGGGATGGGCACAGATACGCAGTATTTT,CSVGTSGMGTDTQYF
TRBV7-2,NA,NA,TRBJ1-1,TGTGCCAGCAGCTTAAGTCTAATGAACACTGAAGCTTTCTTT,CASSLSLMNTEAFF
TRBV27,NA,NA,TRBJ2-3,TGTGCCAGCAGTCGGCCCAGGGCCACAGATACGCAGTATTTT,CASSRPRATDTQYF
TRBV9,TRBD1,NA,TRBJ1-6,TGTGCCAGCAGCGGGGACAGCTCCTATAATTCACCCCTCCACTTT,CASSGDSSYNSPLHF